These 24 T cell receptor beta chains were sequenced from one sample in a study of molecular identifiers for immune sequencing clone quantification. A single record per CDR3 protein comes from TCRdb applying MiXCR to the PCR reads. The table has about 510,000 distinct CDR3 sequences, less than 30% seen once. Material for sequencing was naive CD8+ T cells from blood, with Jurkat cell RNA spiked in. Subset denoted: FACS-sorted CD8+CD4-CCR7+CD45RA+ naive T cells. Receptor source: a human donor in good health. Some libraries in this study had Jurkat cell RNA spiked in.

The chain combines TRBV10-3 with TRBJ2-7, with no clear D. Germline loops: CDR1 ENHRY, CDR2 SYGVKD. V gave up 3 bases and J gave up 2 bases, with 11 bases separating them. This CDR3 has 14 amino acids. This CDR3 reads CAISDVDDTYEQYF. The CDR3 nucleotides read TGTGCCATCAGTGATGTGGACGACACCTACGAGCAGTACTTC.

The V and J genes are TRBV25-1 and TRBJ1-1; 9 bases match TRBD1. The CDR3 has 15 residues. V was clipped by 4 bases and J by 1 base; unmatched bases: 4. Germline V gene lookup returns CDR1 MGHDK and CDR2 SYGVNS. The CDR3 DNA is TGTGCCAGCAGTGGGGGACAGGGTTCGAACACTGAAGCTTTCTTT. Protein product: CASSGGQGSNTEAFF.

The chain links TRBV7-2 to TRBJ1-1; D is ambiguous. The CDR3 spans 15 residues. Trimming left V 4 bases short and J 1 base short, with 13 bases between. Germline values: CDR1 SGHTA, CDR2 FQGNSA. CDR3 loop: CASSSLGLSNTEAFF. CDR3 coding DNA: TGTGCCAGCAGCTCCCTGGGTTTGTCGAACACTGAAGCTTTCTTT. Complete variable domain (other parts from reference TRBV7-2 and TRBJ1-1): GAGVSQSPSNKVTEKGKDVELRCDPISGHTALYWYRQSLGQGLEFLIYFQGNSAPDKSGLPSDRFSAERTGGSVSTLTIQRTQQEDSAVYLCASSSLGLSNTEAFFGQGTRLTVV.

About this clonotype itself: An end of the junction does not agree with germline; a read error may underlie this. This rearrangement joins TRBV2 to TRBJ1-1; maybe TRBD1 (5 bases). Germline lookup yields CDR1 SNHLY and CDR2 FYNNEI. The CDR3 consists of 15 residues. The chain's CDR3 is CDSSATTAPNTEAFF. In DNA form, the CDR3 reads TGTGACAGCAGTGCAACGACAGCGCCAAACACTGAAGCTTTCTTT.

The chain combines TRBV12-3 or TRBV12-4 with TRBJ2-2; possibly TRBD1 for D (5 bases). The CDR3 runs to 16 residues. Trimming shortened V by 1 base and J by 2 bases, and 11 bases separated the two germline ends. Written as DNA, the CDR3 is TGTGCCAGCAGTTTAGGGCAGGGCTTTAACACCGGGGAGCTGTTTTTT. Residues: CASSLGQGFNTGELFF.

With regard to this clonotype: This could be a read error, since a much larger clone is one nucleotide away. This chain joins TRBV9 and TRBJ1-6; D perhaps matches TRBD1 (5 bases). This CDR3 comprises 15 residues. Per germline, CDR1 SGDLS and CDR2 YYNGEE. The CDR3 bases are TGTGCCAGCAGCGTAGACGGCAGGGCTAATTCACCCCGCCACTTT. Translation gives CASSVDGRANSPRHF.

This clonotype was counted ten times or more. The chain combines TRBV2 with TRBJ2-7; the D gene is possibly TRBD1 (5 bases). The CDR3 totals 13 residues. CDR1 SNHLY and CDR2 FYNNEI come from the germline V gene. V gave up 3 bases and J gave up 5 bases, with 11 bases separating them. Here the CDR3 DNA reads TGTGCCAGCAGTGATTGGGGCATGGACGAGCAGTACTTC. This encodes CASSDWGMDEQYF.

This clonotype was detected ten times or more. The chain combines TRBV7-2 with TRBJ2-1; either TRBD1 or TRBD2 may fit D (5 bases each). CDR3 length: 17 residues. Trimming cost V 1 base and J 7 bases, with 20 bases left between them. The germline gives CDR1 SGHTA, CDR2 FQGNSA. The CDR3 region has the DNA TGTGCCAGCAGCTTAGACCCGGGACCCGATTTGGGAAATGAGCAGTTCTTC. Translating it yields CASSLDPGPDLGNEQFF.

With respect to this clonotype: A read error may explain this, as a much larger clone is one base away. CDR3 protein: CASSSTADVDTQYF. The CDR3 DNA follows: TGTGCCAGCAGCTCTACAGCGGATGTGGATACGCAGTATTTT. The chain uses TRBV6-5 and TRBJ2-3, with D possibly matching TRBD2 (5 bases). The V end was cut by 6 bases, the J end by 6 bases, with 16 bases between. The CDR3 spans 14 residues. Germline CDR1 MNHEY, CDR2 SVGAGI.

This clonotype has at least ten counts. CDR3 region: CASSFRTSGNGDYF. The CDR3 coding sequence is TGTGCCAGCAGTTTTCGAACTAGCGGGAACGGGGATTACTTC. This sequence joins TRBV28 and TRBJ2-4, with 10 bases matching TRBD2. This CDR3 spans 14 amino acids. Germline CDR1 reads MDHEN; CDR2 reads SYDVKM. V was clipped by 3 bases and J by 16 bases; unmatched bases: 12.

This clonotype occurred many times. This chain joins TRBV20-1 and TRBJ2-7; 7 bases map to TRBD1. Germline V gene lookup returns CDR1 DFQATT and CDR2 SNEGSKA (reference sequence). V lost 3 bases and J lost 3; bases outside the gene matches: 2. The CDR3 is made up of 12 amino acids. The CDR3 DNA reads TGCAGTGCTAGTTCAGGGGGCTACGAGCAGTACTTC. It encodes CSASSGGYEQYF.

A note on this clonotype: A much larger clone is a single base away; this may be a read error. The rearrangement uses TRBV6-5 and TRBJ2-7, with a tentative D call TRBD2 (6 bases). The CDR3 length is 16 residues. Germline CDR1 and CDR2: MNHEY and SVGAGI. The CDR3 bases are TGTGTCAGCAGTTACTCGAATGGTTTGGAGGGCTACGAGCAGTACTTC. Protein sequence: CVSSYSNGLEGYEQYF.

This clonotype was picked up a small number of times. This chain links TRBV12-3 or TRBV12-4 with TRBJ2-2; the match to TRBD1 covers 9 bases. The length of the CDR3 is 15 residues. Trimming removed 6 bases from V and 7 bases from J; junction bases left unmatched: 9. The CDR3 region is CASRLKQGAVGELFF. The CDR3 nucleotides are TGTGCCAGCAGGCTAAAACAGGGGGCCGTCGGGGAGCTGTTTTTT.

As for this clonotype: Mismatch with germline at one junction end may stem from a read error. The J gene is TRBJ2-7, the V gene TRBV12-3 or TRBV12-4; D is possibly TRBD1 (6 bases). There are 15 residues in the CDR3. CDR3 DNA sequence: TGTGCCAGCAGCTCAGTGGGGGCGATCGCCTACGAGCAGCACTTC. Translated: CASSSVGAIAYEQHF.

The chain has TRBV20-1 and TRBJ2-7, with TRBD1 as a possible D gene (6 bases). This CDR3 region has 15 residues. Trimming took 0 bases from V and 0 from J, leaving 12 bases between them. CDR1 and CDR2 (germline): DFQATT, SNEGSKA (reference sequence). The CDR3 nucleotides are TGCAGTGCTAGAGAAGGACAGTTAAGCTCCTACGAGCAGTACTTC. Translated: CSAREGQLSSYEQYF.

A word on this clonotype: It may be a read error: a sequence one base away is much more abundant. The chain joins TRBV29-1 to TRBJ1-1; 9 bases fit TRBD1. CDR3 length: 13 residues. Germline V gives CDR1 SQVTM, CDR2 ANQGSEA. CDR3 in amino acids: CSVDNRGRTESFF. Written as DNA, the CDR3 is TGCAGCGTTGATAACAGGGGGCGGACTGAATCTTTCTTT.

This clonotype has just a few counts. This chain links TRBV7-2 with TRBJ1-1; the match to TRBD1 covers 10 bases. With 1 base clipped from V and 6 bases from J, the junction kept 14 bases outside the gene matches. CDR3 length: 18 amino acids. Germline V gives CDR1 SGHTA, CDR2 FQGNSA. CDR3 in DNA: TGTGCCAGCAGCTTAGAAGGAGGGTGGGGACAGGGGTTGGCTGAAGCTTTCTTT. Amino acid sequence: CASSLEGGWGQGLAEAFF.

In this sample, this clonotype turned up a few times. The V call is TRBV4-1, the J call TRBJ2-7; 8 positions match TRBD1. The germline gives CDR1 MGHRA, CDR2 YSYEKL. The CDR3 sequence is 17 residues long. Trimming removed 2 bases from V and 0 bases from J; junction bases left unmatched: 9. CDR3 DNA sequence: TGCGCCAGCAGCCAAAAAGGGACGGGACAGGACTCCTACGAGCAGTACTTC. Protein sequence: CASSQKGTGQDSYEQYF.

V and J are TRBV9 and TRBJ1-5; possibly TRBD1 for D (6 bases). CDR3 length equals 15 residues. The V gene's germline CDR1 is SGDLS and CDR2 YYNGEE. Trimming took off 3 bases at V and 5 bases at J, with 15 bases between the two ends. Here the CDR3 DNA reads TGTGCCAGCAGCGCGGAGGGACAACTCGATCAGCCCCAGCATTTT. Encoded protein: CASSAEGQLDQPQHF.

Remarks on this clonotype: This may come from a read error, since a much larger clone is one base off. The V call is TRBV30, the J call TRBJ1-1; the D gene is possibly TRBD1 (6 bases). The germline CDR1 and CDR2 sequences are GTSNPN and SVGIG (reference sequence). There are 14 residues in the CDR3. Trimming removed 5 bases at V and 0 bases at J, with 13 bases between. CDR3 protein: CAWGPGHLNTEAFF. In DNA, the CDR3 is TGTGCCTGGGGCCCGGGACACTTGAACACTGAAGCTTTCTTT. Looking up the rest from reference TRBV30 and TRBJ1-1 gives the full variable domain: SQTIHQWPATLVQPVGSPLSLECTVEGTSNPNLYWYRQAAGRGLQLLFYSVGIGQISSEVPQNLSASRPQDRQFILSSKKLLLSDSGFYLCAWGPGHLNTEAFFGQGTRLTVV.

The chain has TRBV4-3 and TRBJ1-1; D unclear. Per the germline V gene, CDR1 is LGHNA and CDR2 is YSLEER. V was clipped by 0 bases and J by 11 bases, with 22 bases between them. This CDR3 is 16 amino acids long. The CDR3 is CASSQETALMTPAAFF. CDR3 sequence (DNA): TGCGCCAGCAGCCAAGAAACCGCCCTTATGACCCCTGCCGCTTTCTTT.

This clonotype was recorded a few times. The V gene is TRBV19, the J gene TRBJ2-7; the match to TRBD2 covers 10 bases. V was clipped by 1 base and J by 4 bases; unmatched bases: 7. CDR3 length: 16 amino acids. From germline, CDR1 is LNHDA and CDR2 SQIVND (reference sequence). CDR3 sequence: CASSIGRLAGGYEQYF. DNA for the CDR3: TGTGCCAGTAGTATAGGAAGATTAGCGGGAGGATACGAGCAGTACTTC. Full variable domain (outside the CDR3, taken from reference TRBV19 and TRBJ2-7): DGGITQSPKYLFRKEGQNVTLSCEQNLNHDAMYWYRQDPGQGLRLIYYSQIVNDFQKGDIAEGYSVSREKKESFPLTVTSAQKNPTAFYLCASSIGRLAGGYEQYFGPGTRLTVT.

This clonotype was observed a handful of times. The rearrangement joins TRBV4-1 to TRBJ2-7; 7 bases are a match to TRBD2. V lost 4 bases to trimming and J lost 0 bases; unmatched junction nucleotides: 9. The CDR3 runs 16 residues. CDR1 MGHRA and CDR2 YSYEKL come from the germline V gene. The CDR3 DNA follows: TGCGCCAGCAGCCCGTCGGGGCGGGGGAGCTCCTACGAGCAGTACTTC. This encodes CASSPSGRGSSYEQYF.

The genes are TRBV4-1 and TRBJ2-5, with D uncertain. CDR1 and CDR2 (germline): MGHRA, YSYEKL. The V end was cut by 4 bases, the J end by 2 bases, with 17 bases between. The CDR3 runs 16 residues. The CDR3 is CASSPGSRADQETQYF. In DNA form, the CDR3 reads TGCGCCAGCAGCCCAGGAAGTAGGGCCGATCAAGAGACCCAGTACTTC.